A single sample gave rise to the 5 T cell receptor beta chains below, sequenced in a study of T cell responses to AZD1222 COVID-19 vaccine (dated by TCRdb to the early 2020s). The library was made by the immunoSEQ multiplex PCR assay. Sourced from immuneACCESS, this table was stored by TCRdb with only in-frame sequences that have V and J called. A share of the clones is absent; for the studies checked, an unresolved V gene accounts for under half, and the remainder has no known explanation. This sample gives 95,000 to 150,000 clones in total; 85% to 95% of them show up just once. The ten largest clones add up to about 1.5% of the sample. The time point label corresponds to: baseline before first vaccination. The sequencing used peripheral blood, collected on day 0 of AZD1222 vaccination. The receptors were sampled from an adult in good health.

CDR3 sequence (DNA): TGTGCCAGCAGTTATTCCGGTCAGCCCCAGCATTTT. Protein sequence: CASSYSGQPQHF. V and J are TRBV6-1 and TRBJ1-5; no reliable D call. Looked up from germline, CDR1 is MNHNS and CDR2 is SASEGT. This CDR3 has 12 residues. V was clipped by 5 bases and J by 6 bases, with 8 bases between them.

This clone was picked up one time. J is TRBJ2-6 and V is TRBV9; D unresolved. The CDR3 totals 18 residues. V gave up 0 bases and J gave up 0 bases, with 13 bases separating them. Germline V lookup: CDR1 SGDLS, CDR2 YYNGEE. CDR3 in amino acids: CASSVGAGRRSGANVLTF. In DNA form, the CDR3 reads TGTGCCAGCAGCGTAGGGGCAGGTCGACGCTCTGGGGCCAACGTCCTGACTTTC.

The CDR3 is CASSLAGYGYTF. The CDR3 nucleotides read TGTGCCAGCAGCTTAGCAGGATATGGCTACACCTTC. The chain couples TRBV5-8 to TRBJ1-2; D is undetermined. Germline-derived CDR1 and CDR2 are SGHTS and YDEGEE. V shed 2 bases and J shed 5 bases, with 7 bases lying between them. This CDR3 contains 12 residues.

V is TRBV7-9 and J is TRBJ2-3; 8 bases match TRBD1. This CDR3 comprises 14 residues. The V and J ends lost 5 bases and 2 bases, in that order; junction bases with no gene match: 3. Looked up from germline, CDR1 is SEHNR and CDR2 is FQNEAQ (reference sequence). The CDR3 DNA reads TGTGCCAGCAGCCGGACAGGGCACACAGATACGCAGTATTTT. It codes for CASSRTGHTDTQYF.

CDR3 DNA sequence: TGTGCTAGTGGGAGACAACGGACTAGCGGGAGGGCCGTGGAGACCCAGTACTTC. It yields the protein CASGRQRTSGRAVETQYF. The chain carries TRBV12-5 and TRBJ2-5; 15 nucleotides match TRBD2. This CDR3 is 18 amino acids long. With V trimmed by 6 bases and J by 5 bases, 13 bases remained unmatched. Germline V gene sequence: CDR1 LGHNT, CDR2 FRNRAP.